This TCR beta chain stems from a study of blood T cell repertoires in COVID-19. Study summary: Samples representing acute and convalescent COVID-19 were sourced from the United States, Italy and Spain. T cells, B-cell-depleted T cells, or PBMCs provided the cDNA or gDNA that served as material.

In the authors' methods: Amplification with reference gene primers provided the estimates of nucleated cell counts. Some clones are missing from TCRdb's copy, which holds only in-frame ones; the method was immunoSEQ multiplex PCR. That table supplies the V and J calls and clone size; D and trimming were determined from the DNA. The sample includes fewer than 85,000 clones, 88% of them seen just once. A note on this clone: Different DNA sequences within this sample yield the same CDR3.

Trimming left V 5 bases short and J 1 base short, with 8 bases between. The CDR3 length is 14 residues. Germline V gene sequence: CDR1 SNHLY, CDR2 FYNNEI. The sequencing sample was made of peripheral blood. This clonotype was obtained from a human donor in a cohort sampled during active COVID-19. J is TRBJ2-2 and V is TRBV2; tentative D call: TRBD1 (5 bases). The CDR3 sequence is CASSPTVNTGELFF. The CDR3 nucleotides read TGTGCCAGCAGTCCGACAGTGAACACCGGGGAGCTGTTTTTT.